The source of this T cell receptor (beta chain) is a study of T cell changes during pregnancy in multiple sclerosis. Clones were sequenced by immunoSEQ multiplex PCR, and TCRdb holds only the in-frame ones, with some missing. The sample includes more than 75,000 clones, over 80% of them seen just once. The CDR3 has 15 amino acids. V gave up 2 bases and J gave up 6 bases, with 20 bases separating them. CDR1 is GTSNPN and CDR2 is SVGIG in the germline V gene (reference sequence). The clonotype originates from a female donor with multiple sclerosis, enrolled in a pregnancy study. This specimen was peripheral blood, taken in the first trimester of pregnancy. The chain carries TRBV30 and TRBJ2-7, with D unclear. The CDR3 DNA reads TGTGCCTGGAGTTCGGGTCGGATGCAATCAAGCGAGCAGTACTTC. It encodes CAWSSGRMQSSEQYF.